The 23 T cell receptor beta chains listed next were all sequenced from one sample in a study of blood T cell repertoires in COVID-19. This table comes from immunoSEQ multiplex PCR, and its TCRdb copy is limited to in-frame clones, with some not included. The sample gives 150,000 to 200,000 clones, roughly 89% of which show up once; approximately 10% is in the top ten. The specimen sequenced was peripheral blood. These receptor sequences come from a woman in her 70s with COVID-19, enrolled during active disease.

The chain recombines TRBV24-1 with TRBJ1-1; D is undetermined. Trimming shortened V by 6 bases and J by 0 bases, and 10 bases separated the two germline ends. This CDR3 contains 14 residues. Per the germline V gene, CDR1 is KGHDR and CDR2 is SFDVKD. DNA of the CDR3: TGTGCCACCAGTACCAACAGTTTGAACACTGAAGCTTTCTTT. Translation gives CATSTNSLNTEAFF.

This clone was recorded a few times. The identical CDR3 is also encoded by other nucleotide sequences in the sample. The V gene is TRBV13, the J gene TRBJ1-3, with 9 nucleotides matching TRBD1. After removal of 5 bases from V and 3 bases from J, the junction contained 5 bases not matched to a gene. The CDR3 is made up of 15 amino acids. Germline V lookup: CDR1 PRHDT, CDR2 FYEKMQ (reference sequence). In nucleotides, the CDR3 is TGTGCCAGCAGCCGAGGGGGACAGGGTGGAAACACCATATATTTT. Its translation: CASSRGGQGGNTIYF.

In DNA form, the CDR3 reads TGCGCCAGCAGTAAGGGGCTGAGTGGAAACACCATATATTTT. Encoded protein: CASSKGLSGNTIYF. The chain recombines TRBV5-1 with TRBJ1-3; D might be TRBD1 (5 bases). Trimming cost V 5 bases and J 3 bases, with 12 bases left between them. This CDR3 is built from 14 residues. The germline V gene encodes CDR1 SGHRS and CDR2 YFSETQ.

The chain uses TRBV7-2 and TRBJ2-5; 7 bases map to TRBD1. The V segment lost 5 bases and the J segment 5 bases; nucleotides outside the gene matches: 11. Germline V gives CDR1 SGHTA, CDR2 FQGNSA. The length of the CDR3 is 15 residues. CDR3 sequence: CASSASGQRTETQYF. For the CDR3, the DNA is TGTGCCAGCAGCGCCTCGGGACAGAGGACGGAGACCCAGTACTTC.

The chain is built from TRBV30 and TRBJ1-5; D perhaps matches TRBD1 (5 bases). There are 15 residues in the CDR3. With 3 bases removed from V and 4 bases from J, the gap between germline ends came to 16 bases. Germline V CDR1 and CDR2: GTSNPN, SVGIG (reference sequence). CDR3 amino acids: CAWRVGTYGNQPQHF. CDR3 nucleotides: TGTGCCTGGAGGGTGGGGACTTATGGGAATCAGCCCCAGCATTTT. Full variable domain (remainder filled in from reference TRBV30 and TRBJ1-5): SQTIHQWPATLVQPVGSPLSLECTVEGTSNPNLYWYRQAAGRGLQLLFYSVGIGQISSEVPQNLSASRPQDRQFILSSKKLLLSDSGFYLCAWRVGTYGNQPQHFGDGTRLSIL.

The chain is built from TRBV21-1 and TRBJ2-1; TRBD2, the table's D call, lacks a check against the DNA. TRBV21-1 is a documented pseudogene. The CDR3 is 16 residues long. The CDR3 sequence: CASSKFARTGSCEQFF. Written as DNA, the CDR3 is TGTGCCAGCAGCAAATTTGCTCGGACGGGATCGTGTGAGCAGTTCTTC.

Here the CDR3 reads CASSRGRYSGNTIYF. The DNA of the CDR3 is TGTGCCAGCAGTCGAGGAAGATACTCTGGAAACACCATATATTTT. The J gene is TRBJ1-3, the V gene TRBV6-5; D gene ambiguous. The germline V and J ends were trimmed by 5 bases and 0 bases, with 11 bases remaining between them. CDR1 MNHEY and CDR2 SVGAGI come from the germline V gene. The CDR3 runs to 15 residues.

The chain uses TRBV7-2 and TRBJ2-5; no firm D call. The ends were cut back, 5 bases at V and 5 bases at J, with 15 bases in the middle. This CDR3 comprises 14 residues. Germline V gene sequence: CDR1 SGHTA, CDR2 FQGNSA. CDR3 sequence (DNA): TGTGCCAGCAGCCTCCCCTACCTTGAGGAGACCCAGTACTTC. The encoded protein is CASSLPYLEETQYF. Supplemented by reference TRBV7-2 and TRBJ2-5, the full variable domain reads GAGVSQSPSNKVTEKGKDVELRCDPISGHTALYWYRQSLGQGLEFLIYFQGNSAPDKSGLPSDRFSAERTGGSVSTLTIQRTQQEDSAVYLCASSLPYLEETQYFGPGTRLLVL.

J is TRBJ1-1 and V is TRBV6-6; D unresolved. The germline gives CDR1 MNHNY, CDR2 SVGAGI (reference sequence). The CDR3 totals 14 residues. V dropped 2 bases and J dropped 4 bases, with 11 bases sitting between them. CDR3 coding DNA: TGTGCCAGCAGTTACCCACTGGCGGGCACTGAAGCTTTCTTT. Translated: CASSYPLAGTEAFF.

The CDR3 reads CASSSDSGSPLHF. The CDR3 DNA reads as TGTGCCAGCAGTTCGGACAGTGGCTCACCCCTCCACTTT. The chain recombines TRBV25-1 with TRBJ1-6, with a weak D call TRBD1 (6 bases). Germline V gene data show CDR1 as MGHDK and CDR2 as SYGVNS. V was pared by 5 bases and J by 10 bases, with 12 bases between. The CDR3 is made up of 13 amino acids.

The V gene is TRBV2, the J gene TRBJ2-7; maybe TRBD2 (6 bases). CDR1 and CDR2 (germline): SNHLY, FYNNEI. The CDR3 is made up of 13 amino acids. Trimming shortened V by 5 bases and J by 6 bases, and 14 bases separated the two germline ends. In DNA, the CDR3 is TGTGCCAGCAGTCTACGGGGGTACGGCGAGCAGTACTTC. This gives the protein CASSLRGYGEQYF.

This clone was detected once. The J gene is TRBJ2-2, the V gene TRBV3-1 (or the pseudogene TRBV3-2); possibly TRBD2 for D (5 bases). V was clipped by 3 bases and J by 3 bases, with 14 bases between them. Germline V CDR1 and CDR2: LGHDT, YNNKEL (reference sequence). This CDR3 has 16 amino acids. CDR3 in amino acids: CASSHGRGIDTGELFF. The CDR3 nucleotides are TGTGCCAGCAGCCACGGTCGGGGAATTGACACCGGGGAGCTGTTTTTT.

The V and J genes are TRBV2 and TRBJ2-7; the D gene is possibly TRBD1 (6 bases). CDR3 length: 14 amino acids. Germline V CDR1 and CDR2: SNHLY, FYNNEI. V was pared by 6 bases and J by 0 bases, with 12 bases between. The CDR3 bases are TGTGCCAGCAGAGGACAGTCTAGCTCCTACGAGCAGTACTTC. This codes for CASRGQSSSYEQYF.

CDR3 DNA sequence: TGTGCCAGCAGCAGGCTAGCGGGGGGGCTTGTAGATACGCAGTATTTT. Translated: CASSRLAGGLVDTQYF. The chain combines TRBV5-5 with TRBJ2-3; 12 positions match TRBD2. This CDR3 has 16 residues. The V segment lost 4 bases and the J segment 5 bases; nucleotides outside the gene matches: 8. In germline, CDR1 is SGHKS, CDR2 YYEKEE (reference sequence).

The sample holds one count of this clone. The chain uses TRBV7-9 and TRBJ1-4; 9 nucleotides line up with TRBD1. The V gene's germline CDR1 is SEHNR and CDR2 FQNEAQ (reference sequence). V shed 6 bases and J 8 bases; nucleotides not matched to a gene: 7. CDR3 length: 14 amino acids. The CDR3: CASRSGTGREKLFF. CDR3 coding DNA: TGTGCCAGCAGGTCCGGGACAGGGAGGGAAAAACTGTTTTTT.

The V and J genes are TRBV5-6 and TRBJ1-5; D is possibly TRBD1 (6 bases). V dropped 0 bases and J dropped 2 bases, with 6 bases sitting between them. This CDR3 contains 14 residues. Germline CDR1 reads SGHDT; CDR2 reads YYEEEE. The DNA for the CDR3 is TGTGCCAGCAGCTTGGCAGGGGGCAATCAGCCCCAGCATTTT. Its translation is CASSLAGGNQPQHF.

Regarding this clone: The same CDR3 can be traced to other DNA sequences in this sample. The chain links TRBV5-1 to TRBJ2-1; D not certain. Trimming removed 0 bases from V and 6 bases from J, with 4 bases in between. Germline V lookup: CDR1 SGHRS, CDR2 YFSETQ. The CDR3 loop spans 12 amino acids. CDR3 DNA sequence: TGCGCCAGCAGCTTGGCGGGCAATGAGCAGTTCTTC. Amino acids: CASSLAGNEQFF.

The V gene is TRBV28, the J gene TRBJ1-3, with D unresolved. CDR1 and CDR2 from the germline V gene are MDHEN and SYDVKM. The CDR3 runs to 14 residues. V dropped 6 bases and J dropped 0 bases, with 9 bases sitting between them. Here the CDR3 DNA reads TGTGCCAGCAGCCAACAGAGCTCTGGAAACACCATATATTTT. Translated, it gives CASSQQSSGNTIYF.

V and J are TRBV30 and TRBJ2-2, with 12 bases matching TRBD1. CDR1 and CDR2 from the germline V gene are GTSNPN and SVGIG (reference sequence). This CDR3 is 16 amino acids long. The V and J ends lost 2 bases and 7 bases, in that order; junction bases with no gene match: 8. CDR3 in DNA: TGTGCCTGGAGTAGCGGGGGACAGGGGGCAATCGGGGAGCTGTTTTTT. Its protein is CAWSSGGQGAIGELFF.

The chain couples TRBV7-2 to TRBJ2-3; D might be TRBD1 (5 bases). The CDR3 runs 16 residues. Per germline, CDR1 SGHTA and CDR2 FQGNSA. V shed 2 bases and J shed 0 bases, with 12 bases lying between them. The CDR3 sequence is CASSLSPGSSTDTQYF. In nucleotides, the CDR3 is TGTGCCAGCAGCTTATCCCCAGGGTCTAGCACAGATACGCAGTATTTT.

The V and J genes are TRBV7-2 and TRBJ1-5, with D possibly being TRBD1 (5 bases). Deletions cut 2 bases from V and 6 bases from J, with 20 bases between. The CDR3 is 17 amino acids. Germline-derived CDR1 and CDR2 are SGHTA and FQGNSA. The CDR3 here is CASSLMDSGGVGQPQHF. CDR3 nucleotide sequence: TGTGCCAGCAGCTTAATGGATTCCGGGGGTGTTGGTCAGCCCCAGCATTTT.

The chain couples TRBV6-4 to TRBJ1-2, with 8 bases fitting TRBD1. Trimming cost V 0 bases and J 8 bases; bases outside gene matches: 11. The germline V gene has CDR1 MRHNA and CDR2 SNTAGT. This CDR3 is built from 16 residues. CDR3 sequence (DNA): TGTGCCAGCAGTGACTCTAGTTTCAGGGGGCGAGGAGGCTACACCTTC. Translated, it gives CASSDSSFRGRGGYTF.

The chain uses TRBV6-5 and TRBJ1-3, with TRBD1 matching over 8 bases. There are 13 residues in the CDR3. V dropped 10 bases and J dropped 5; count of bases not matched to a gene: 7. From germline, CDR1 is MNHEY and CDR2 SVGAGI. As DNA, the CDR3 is TGTGCCACGCAGGGGGCGAATAGAAACACCATATATTTT. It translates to CATQGANRNTIYF.